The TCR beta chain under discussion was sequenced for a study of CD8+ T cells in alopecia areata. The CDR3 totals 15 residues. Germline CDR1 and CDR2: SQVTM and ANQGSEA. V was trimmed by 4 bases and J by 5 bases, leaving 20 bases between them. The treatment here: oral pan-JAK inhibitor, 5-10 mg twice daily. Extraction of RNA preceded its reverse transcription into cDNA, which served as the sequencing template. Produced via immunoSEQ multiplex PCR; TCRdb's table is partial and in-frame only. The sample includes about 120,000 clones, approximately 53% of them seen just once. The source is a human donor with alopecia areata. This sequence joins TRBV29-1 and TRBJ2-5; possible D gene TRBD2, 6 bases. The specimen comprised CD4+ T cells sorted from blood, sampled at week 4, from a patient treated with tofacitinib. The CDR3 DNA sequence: TGCAGCGTTGCCATCCGGGACTTTGCAGGGGAGACCCAGTACTTC. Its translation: CSVAIRDFAGETQYF.